This passage covers 8 T cell receptor beta chains from one sample sequenced in a study of Graves' ophthalmopathy and Graves' hyperthyroidism. For repertoire sequencing, the TCR beta CDR3 regions were amplified from RNA transcripts. Second-round multiplex PCR followed a first-round RT-PCR using HTBI primers. TCRdb processed the multiplex PCR reads anew with MiXCR; each CDR3 protein has one entry. The sample contains 650,000 to 800,000 distinct CDR3 sequences, approximately 39% of which appear only once. Source material: peripheral blood. The receptors come from an adult man with Graves' ophthalmopathy.

This clonotype was seen repeatedly, ten times or more. The rearrangement uses TRBV20-1 and TRBJ2-7; unclear D gene. The CDR3 has 14 amino acids. The V and J ends lost 0 bases and 4 bases respectively, with 13 bases between them. Per germline, CDR1 DFQATT and CDR2 SNEGSKA (reference sequence). The CDR3 sequence is CSARDQFRRYEQYF. The CDR3 DNA sequence: TGCAGTGCTAGAGATCAATTTCGGAGATACGAGCAGTACTTC.

This sequence joins TRBV20-1 and TRBJ2-7; 10 positions agree with TRBD2. The CDR3 extends over 14 amino acids. The germline V gene has CDR1 DFQATT and CDR2 SNEGSKA (reference sequence). V was clipped by 2 bases and J by 1 base; unmatched bases: 2. For the CDR3, the DNA is TGCAGTGCTAGACCTAGCGGGGGATCCTACGAGCAGTACTTC. Residues: CSARPSGGSYEQYF.

In regard to this clonotype: It may be a read error: a sequence one base away is much more abundant. CDR3 amino acids: CASRETSGRWGTQYF. CDR3 DNA: TGTGCCAGCAGGGAGACTAGCGGGAGGTGGGGGACCCAGTACTTC. This chain joins TRBV12-3 or TRBV12-4 and TRBJ2-5, with 13 bases identical to TRBD2. Unmatched junction bases numbered 8, after V lost 6 bases and J lost 7 bases. This CDR3 spans 15 amino acids.

This rearrangement joins TRBV7-8 to TRBJ2-7, with 9 positions matching TRBD1. The germline CDR1 and CDR2 sequences are SGHVS and FQNEAQ. The junction had 8 bases not matched to a gene; V was cut back by 3 bases and J by 5 bases. This CDR3 has 15 amino acids. The CDR3 DNA reads as TGTGCCAGCAGCTTCACAGGGGGCTTTAAGAACGAGCAGTACTTC. As protein: CASSFTGGFKNEQYF.

The chain carries TRBV20-1 and TRBJ1-1; TRBD1 might be the D (5 bases). V dropped 6 bases and J dropped 0 bases, with 14 bases sitting between them. The CDR3 consists of 14 residues. Germline assignment: CDR1 DFQATT and CDR2 SNEGSKA (reference sequence). DNA of the CDR3: TGCAGTGCGCCTTTCTCGGGGGTGAACACTGAAGCTTTCTTT. Protein product: CSAPFSGVNTEAFF.

This clonotype was counted many times. The chain carries TRBV7-8 and TRBJ2-5; the match to TRBD1 covers 11 bases. The CDR3 totals 16 residues. J was trimmed by 4 bases and V by 5 bases; bases with no gene match: 9. The germline V gene has CDR1 SGHVS and CDR2 FQNEAQ. This CDR3 reads CASSTWDRGWVETQYF. In DNA form, the CDR3 reads TGTGCCAGCAGCACCTGGGACAGGGGGTGGGTAGAGACCCAGTACTTC. Complete variable domain (other parts from reference TRBV7-8 and TRBJ2-5): GAGVSQSPRYKVAKRGQDVALRCDPISGHVSLFWYQQALGQGPEFLTYFQNEAQLDKSGLPSDRFFAERPEGSVSTLKIQRTQQEDSAVYLCASSTWDRGWVETQYFGPGTRLLVL.

As concerns this clonotype: A much larger clone differs by one base, so this may be a read error. The chain combines TRBV12-3 or TRBV12-4 with TRBJ2-5, with D tentatively TRBD1 (6 bases). V lost 4 bases and J 9 bases, leaving 18 bases between the germline ends. This CDR3 comprises 14 residues. The CDR3 sequence is CASSSQGIIEAQYF. CDR3 DNA: TGTGCCAGCAGTTCTCAGGGGATTATCGAGGCCCAGTACTTC.

As for this clonotype: At one end the junction does not follow the germline gene, possibly because of a read error. The V gene is TRBV29-1, the J gene TRBJ2-6; 8 bases match TRBD1. CDR3 size: 12 residues. Germline V gives CDR1 SQVTM, CDR2 ANQGSEA. CDR3 region: CSVEDRAYVLTF. DNA for the CDR3: TGCAGCGTTGAGGACAGGGCCTACGTCCTGACTTTC.